This T cell receptor beta chain appears in the sequencing data of a study of response to subunit inactivated influenza vaccine. The V and J ends lost 1 base and 6 bases respectively, with 7 bases between them. The CDR3 has 13 residues. One entry per CDR3 protein results from TCRdb running MiXCR on the RT-PCR reads. The sample lists hundreds of thousands of distinct CDR3 sequences; approximately 18% were seen once. This receptor was identified in a man aged 50 or older who received an inactivated influenza vaccine. Sequenced here: PBMCs from blood, sampled around 5 days after vaccination. The rearrangement joins TRBV12-3 or TRBV12-4 to TRBJ1-5; no firm D call. The CDR3 reads CASSLDDLQPQHF. The CDR3 nucleotides are TGTGCCAGCAGTTTAGATGACCTTCAGCCCCAGCATTTT.